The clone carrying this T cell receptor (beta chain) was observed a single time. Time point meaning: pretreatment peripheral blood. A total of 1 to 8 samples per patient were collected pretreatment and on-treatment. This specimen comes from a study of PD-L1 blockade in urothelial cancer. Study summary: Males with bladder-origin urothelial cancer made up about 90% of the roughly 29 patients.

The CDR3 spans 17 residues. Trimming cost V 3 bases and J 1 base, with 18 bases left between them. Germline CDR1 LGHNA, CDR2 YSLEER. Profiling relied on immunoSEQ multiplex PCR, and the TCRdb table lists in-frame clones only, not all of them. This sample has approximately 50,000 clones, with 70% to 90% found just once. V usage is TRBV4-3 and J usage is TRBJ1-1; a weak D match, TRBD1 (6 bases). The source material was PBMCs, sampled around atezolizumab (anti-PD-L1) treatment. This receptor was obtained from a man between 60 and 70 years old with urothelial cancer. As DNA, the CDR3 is TGCGCCAGCAGCCACCCCCGGGCGGGGGCCGCGAACACTGAAGCTTTCTTT. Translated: CASSHPRAGAANTEAFF.